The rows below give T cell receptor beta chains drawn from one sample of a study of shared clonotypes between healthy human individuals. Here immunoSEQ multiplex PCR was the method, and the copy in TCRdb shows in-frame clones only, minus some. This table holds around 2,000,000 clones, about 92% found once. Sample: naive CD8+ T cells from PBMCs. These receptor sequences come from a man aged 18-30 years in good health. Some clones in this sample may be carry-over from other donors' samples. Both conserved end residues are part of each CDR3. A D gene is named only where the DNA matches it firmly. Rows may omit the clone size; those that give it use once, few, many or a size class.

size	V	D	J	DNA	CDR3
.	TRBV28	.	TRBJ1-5	TGTGCCAGCAGTTTTACGAGTAGCAATCAGCCCCAGCATTTT	CASSFTSSNQPQHF
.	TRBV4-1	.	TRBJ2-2	TGCGCCAGCAGCCAAGTCCTAGTGGCCGGGGAGCTGTTTTTT	CASSQVLVAGELFF
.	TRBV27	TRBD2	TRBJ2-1	TGTGCCAGCAGCAGGACCCTAGCGGGAGGACCCTCCTACAATGAGCAGTTCTTC	CASSRTLAGGPSYNEQFF
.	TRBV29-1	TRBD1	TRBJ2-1	TGCAGCGTTGAGAGGACAGGACCTTACAATGAGCAGTTCTTC	CSVERTGPYNEQFF
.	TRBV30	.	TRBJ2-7	TGTGCCTGGAGGGGACCGTTCGAGCAGTACTTC	CAWRGPFEQYF
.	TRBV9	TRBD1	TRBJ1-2	TGTGCCAGCAGCGCCCGGGACAGGGTTGTTGGTGGCTACACCTTC	CASSARDRVVGGYTF
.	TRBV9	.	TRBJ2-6	TGTGCCAGCAGCGTAGCTGGGGGGTTTGGGGCCAACGTCCTGACTTTC	CASSVAGGFGANVLTF
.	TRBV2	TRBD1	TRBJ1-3	TGTGCCAGCATCGACAGGGGATGGGGAAACACCATATATTTT	CASIDRGWGNTIYF
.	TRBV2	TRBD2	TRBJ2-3	TGTGCCAGCACCGTAGCGGGAGGGCCCTCAGATACGCAGTATTTT	CASTVAGGPSDTQYF
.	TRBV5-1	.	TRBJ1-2	TGCGCCAGCAGCTTAGGTGCGGCAGTCGGAACCTATGGCTACACCTTC	CASSLGAAVGTYGYTF
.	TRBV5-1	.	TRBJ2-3	TGCGCCAGCAGAATGGAGCGGCCTGAAATAGATACGCAGTATTTT	CASRMERPEIDTQYF
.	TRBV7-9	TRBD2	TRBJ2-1	TGTGCCAGCAGCGGACCTAGCGGGATCACCTACAATGAGCAGTTCTTC	CASSGPSGITYNEQFF
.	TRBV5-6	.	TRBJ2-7	TGTGCCAGCAGCTTGGCCGGCAGCCTCTACGAGCAGTACTTC	CASSLAGSLYEQYF
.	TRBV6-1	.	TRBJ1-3	TGTGCCAGCAGTGAAGGGGCCGGGGCCTTCTCTGGAAACACCATATATTTT	CASSEGAGAFSGNTIYF
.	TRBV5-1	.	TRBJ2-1	TGCGCCAGCAGCTCGGATGTGGGTGAGCAGTTCTTC	CASSSDVGEQFF
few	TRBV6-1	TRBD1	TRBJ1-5	TGTGCCAGCACCGAAGGGGGCGGGGTCTATCAGCCCCAGCATTTT	CASTEGGGVYQPQHF